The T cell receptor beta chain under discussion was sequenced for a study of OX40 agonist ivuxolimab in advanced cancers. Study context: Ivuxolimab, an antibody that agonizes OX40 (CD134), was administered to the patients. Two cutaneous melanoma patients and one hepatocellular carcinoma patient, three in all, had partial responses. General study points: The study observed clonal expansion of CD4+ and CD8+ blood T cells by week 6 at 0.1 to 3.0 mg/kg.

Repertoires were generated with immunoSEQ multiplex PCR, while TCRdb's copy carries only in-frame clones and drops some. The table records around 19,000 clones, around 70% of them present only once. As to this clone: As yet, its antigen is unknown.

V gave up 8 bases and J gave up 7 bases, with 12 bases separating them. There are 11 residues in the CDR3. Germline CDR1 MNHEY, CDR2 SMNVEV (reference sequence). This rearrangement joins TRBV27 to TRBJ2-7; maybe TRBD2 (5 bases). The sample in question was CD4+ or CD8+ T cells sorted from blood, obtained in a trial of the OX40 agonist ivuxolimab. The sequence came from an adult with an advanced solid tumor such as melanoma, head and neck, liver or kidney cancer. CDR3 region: CASHTRGEQYF. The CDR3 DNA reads TGTGCCAGCCATACCCGGGGAGAGCAGTACTTC.